What follows describes a single T cell receptor (beta chain). No antigen is known for it. The data derive from a study of graft-versus-host responses after intestinal transplantation. As for the study in general: Multivisceral, liver-intestinal, or isolated intestinal grafts were transplanted into recipients. The whole recipient group had anti-thymocyte globulin induction followed by tacrolimus and steroids for two to three years. Study-wide results and limits: GvH clones turned up in recipient marrow; some had shown up first in ileum or blood. Early after transplant, HvG declines were associated with peak levels of circulating GvH clones.

The germline CDR1 and CDR2 sequences are SGHRS and YFSETQ. V was cut by 0 bases and J by 1 base, with 13 bases left in between. The CDR3 consists of 16 residues. Repertoires were generated with immunoSEQ multiplex PCR, while TCRdb's copy carries only in-frame clones and drops some. The table shows fewer than 85,000 clones, with 84% occurring only once. The sequencing used unstimulated CD4+ T cells sorted from spleen or lymph node cells, collected before transplant. This TCR came from a human donor who was the organ donor for an intestinal transplant. The rearrangement links TRBV5-1 to TRBJ1-1; tentative D call: TRBD1 (5 bases). CDR3 protein: CASSLGAGKANTEAFF. In DNA, the CDR3 is TGCGCCAGCAGCTTGGGCGCAGGGAAGGCGAACACTGAAGCTTTCTTT.